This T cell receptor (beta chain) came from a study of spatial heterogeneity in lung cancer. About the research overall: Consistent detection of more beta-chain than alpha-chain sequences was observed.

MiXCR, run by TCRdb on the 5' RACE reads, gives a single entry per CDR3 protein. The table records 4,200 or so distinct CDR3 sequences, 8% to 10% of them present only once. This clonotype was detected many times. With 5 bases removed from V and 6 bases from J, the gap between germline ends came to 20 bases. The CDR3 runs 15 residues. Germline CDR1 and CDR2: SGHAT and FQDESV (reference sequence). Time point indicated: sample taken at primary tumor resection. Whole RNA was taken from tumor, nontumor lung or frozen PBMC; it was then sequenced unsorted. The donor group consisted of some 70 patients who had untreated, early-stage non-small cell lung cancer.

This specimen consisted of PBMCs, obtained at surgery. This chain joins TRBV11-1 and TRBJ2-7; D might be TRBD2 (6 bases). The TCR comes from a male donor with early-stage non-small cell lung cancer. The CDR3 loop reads CASSPDGLSSGEQYF. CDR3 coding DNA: TGTGCCAGCAGCCCGGACGGACTCAGTAGCGGCGAGCAGTACTTC.